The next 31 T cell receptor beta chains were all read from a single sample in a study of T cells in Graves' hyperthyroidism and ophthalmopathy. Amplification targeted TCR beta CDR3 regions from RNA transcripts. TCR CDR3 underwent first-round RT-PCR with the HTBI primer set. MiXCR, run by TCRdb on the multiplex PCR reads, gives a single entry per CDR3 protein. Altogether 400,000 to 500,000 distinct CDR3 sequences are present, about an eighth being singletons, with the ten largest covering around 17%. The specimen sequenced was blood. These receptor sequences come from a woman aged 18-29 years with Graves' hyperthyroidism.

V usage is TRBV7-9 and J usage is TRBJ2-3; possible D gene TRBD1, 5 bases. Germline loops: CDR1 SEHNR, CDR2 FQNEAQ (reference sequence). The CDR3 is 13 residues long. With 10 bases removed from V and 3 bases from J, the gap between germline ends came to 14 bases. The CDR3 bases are TGTGCCAACCGACAGCTGGGAACAGATACGCAGTATTTT. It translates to CANRQLGTDTQYF.

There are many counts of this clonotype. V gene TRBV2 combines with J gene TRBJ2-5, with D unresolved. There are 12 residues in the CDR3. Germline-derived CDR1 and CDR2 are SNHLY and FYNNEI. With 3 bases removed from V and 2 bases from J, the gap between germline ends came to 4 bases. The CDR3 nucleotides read TGTGCCAGCAGTGAGGGGCAAGAGACCCAGTACTTC. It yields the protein CASSEGQETQYF.

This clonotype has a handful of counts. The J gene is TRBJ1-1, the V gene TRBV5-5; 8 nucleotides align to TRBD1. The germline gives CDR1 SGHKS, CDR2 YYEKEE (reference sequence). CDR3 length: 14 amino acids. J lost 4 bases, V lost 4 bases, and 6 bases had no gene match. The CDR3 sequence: CASSLEGQVTEAFF. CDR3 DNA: TGTGCCAGCAGCCTAGAGGGACAGGTCACTGAAGCTTTCTTT.

The CDR3 here is CASSQDLDGRGEQYV. Here the CDR3 DNA reads TGCGCCAGCAGCCAAGACTTAGACGGGAGAGGCGAGCAGTACGTC. The rearrangement links TRBV4-1 to TRBJ2-7; D possibly corresponds to TRBD2 (6 bases). Per the germline V gene, CDR1 is MGHRA and CDR2 is YSYEKL. Trimming removed 0 bases from V and 6 bases from J, with 15 bases in between. The CDR3 runs 15 residues.

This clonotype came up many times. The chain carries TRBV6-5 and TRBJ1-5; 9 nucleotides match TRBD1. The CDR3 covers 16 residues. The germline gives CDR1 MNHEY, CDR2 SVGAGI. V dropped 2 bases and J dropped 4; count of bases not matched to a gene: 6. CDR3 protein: CASSYPGTGRNQPQHF. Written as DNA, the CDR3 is TGTGCCAGCAGTTACCCAGGGACAGGGCGGAATCAGCCCCAGCATTTT.

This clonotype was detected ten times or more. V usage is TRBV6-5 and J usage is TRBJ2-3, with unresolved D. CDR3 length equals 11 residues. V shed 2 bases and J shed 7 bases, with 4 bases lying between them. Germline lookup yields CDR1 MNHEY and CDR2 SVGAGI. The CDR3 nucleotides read TGTGCCAGCAGTTACGGTTATACGCAGTATTTT. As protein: CASSYGYTQYF.

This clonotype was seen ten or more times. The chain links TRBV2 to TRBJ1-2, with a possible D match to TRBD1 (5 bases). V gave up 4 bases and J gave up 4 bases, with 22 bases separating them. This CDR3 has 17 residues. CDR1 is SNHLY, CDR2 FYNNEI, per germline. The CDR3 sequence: CASSGQSIYQGGYGYTF. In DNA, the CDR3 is TGTGCCAGCAGTGGTCAGTCCATTTACCAGGGAGGCTATGGCTACACCTTC.

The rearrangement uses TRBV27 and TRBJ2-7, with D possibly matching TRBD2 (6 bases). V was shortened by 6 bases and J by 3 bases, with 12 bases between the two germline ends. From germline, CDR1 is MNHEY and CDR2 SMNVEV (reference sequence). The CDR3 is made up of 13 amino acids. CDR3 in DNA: TGTGCCAGCAGCCGGGGGAGGCTCTACGAGCAGTACTTC. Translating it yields CASSRGRLYEQYF.

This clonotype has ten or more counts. The CDR3 DNA is TGTGCCACCAGCCCCCGACAGAACACTGAAGCTTTCTTT. This codes for CATSPRQNTEAFF. The V call is TRBV15, the J call TRBJ1-1, with D hard to call. This CDR3 is 13 amino acids long. Between the trimmed V and J ends, which lost 5 bases and 1 base, there was a span of 8 bases. Germline V gene sequence: CDR1 LNHNV, CDR2 YYDKDF (reference sequence).

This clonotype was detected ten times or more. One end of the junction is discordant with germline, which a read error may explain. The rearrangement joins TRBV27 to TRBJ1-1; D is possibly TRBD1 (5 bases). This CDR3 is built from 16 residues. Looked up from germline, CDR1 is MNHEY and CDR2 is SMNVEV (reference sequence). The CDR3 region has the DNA TGTACCAGCAGTTCTAGGACAAAAAAGGTGAACACTGAAGCTTTCTTT. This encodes CTSSSRTKKVNTEAFF.

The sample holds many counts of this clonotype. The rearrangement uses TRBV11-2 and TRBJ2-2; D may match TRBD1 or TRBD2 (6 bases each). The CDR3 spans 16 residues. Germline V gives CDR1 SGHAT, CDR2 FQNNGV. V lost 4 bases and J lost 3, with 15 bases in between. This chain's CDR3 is CASSYRPGADTGELFF. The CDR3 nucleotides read TGTGCCAGCAGCTACAGACCGGGGGCGGACACCGGGGAGCTGTTTTTT.

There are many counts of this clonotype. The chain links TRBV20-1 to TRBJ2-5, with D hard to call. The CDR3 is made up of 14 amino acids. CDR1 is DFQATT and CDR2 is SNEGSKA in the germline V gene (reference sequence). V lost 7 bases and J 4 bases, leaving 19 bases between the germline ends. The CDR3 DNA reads TGCAGTGTTAGCCGGCAGGCAGGTGGAGAGACCCAGTACTTC. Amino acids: CSVSRQAGGETQYF.

CDR3 region: CASSQGGGWSTDTQYF. The CDR3 region has the DNA TGCGCCAGCAGCCAGGGGGGGGGATGGAGCACAGATACGCAGTATTTT. V is TRBV4-1 and J is TRBJ2-3; 7 bases align to TRBD2. CDR1 is MGHRA and CDR2 is YSYEKL in the germline V gene. This CDR3 comprises 16 residues. Trimming removed 3 bases from V and 0 bases from J; junction bases left unmatched: 6.

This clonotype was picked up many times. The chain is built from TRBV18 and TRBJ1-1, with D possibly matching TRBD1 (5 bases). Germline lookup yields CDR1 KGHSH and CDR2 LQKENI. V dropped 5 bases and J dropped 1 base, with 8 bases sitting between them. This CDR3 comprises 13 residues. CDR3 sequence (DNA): TGTGCCAGCTCAGATCAGGGGAACACTGAAGCTTTCTTT. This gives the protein CASSDQGNTEAFF.

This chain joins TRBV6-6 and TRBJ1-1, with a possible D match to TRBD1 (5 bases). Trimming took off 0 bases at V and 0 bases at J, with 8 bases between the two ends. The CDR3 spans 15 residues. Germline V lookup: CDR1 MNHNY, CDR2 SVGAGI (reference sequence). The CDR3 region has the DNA TGTGCCAGCAGTTACTCCAGGGCGCTGAACACTGAAGCTTTCTTT. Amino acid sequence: CASSYSRALNTEAFF.

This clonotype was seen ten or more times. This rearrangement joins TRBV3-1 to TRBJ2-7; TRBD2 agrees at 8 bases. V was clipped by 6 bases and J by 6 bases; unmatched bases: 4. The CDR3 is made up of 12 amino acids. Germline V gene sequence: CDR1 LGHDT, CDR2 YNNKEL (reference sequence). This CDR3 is CASRGTRGEQYF. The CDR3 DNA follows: TGTGCCAGCAGGGGGACTAGGGGCGAGCAGTACTTC.

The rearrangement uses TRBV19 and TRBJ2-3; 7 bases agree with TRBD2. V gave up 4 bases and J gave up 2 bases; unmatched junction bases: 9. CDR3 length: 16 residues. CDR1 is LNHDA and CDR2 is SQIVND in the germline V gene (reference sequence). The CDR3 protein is CASSRGTIRTTDTQYF. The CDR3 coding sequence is TGTGCCAGTAGTAGGGGGACTATCCGCACCACAGATACGCAGTATTTT.

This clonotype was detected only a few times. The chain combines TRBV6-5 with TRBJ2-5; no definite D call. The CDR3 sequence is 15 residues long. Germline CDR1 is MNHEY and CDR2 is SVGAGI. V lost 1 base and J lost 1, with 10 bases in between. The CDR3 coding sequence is TGTGCCAGCAGTTACTGGCAGACCCCCCAAGAGACCCAGTACTTC. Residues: CASSYWQTPQETQYF.

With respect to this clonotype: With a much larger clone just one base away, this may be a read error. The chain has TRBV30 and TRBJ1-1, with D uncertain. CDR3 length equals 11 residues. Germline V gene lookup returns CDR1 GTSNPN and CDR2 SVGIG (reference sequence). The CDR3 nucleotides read TGTGCCTGGACGCGGAGCACTGAAGCTTCCTTT. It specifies CAWTRSTEASF.

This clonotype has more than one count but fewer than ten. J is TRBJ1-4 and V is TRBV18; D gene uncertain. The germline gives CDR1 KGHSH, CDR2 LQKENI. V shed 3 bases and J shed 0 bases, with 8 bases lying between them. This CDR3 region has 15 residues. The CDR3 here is CASSPEIATNEKLFF. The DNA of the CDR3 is TGTGCCAGCTCACCGGAAATTGCAACTAATGAAAAACTGTTTTTT.

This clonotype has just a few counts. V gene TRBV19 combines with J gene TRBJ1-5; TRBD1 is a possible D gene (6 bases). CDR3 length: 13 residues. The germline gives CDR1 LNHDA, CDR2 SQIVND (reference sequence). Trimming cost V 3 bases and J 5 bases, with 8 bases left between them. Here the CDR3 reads CASSISGDQPQHF. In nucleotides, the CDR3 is TGTGCCAGTAGTATCTCAGGGGATCAGCCCCAGCATTTT.

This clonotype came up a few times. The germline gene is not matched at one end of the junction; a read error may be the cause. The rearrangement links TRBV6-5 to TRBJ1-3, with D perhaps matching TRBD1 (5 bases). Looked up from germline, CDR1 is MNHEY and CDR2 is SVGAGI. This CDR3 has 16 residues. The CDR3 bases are TGTGCCGGCAGTTACTTGTACAGGAGCTCTGGAAACACCATATATTTT. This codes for CAGSYLYRSSGNTIYF.

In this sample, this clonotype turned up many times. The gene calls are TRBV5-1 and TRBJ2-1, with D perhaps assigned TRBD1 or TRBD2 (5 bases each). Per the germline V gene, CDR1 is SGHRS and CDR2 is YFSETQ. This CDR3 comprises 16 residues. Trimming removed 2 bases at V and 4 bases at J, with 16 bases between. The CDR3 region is CASSFITGGGYNEQFF. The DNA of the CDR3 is TGCGCCAGCAGCTTCATCACAGGTGGGGGATACAATGAGCAGTTCTTC.

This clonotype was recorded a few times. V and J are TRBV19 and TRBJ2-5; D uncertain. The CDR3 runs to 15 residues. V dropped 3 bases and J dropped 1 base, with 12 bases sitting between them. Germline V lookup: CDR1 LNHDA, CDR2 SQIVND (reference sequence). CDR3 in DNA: TGTGCCAGTAGTATCCCCTCCGGCAGCCAAGAGACCCAGTACTTC. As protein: CASSIPSGSQETQYF.

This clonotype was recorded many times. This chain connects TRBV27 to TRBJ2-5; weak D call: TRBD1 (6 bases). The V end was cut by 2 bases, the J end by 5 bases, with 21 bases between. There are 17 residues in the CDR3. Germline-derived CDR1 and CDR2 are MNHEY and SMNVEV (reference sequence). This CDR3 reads CASSLIYRESVKETQYF. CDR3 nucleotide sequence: TGTGCCAGCAGTTTAATATACAGGGAATCCGTTAAGGAGACCCAGTACTTC.

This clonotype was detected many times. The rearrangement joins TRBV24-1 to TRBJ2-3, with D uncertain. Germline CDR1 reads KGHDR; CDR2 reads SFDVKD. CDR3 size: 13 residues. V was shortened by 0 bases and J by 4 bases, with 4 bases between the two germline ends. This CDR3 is CATSDLLADTQYF. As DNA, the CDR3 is TGTGCCACCAGTGATTTGCTTGCAGATACGCAGTATTTT.

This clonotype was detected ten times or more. CDR3 in DNA: TGCGCCAGCAGCTTAGTTTTGGGACAAAACATTCAGTACTTC. Its translation: CASSLVLGQNIQYF. The genes are TRBV5-1 and TRBJ2-4, with D possibly called TRBD1 or TRBD2 (5 bases each). The V end was cut by 2 bases, the J end by 5 bases, with 11 bases between. The V gene's germline CDR1 is SGHRS and CDR2 YFSETQ. The CDR3 has 14 amino acids.

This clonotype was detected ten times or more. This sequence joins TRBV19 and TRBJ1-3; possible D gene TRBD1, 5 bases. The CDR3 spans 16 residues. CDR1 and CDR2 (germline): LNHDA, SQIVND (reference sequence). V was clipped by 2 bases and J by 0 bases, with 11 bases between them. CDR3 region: CASSIKGRSSGNTIYF. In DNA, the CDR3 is TGTGCCAGTAGTATAAAGGGACGGAGCTCTGGAAACACCATATATTTT.

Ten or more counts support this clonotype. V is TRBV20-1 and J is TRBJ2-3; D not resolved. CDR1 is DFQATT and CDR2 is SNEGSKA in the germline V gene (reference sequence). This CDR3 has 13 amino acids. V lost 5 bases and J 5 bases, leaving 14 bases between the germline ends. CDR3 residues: CSAVVALLDTQYF. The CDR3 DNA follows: TGCAGTGCTGTCGTCGCTCTGTTAGATACGCAGTATTTT.

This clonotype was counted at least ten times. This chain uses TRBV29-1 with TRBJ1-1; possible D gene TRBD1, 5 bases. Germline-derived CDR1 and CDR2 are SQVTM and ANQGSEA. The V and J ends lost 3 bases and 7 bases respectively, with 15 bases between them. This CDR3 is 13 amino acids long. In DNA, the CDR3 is TGCAGCGTTGAGGGGGGTGAGACTGATGAAGCTTTCTTT. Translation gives CSVEGGETDEAFF.

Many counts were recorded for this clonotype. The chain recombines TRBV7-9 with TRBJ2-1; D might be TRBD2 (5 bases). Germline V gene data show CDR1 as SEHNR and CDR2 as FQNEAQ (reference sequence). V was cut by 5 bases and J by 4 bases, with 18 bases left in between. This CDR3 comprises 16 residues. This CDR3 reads CASSPSRRRKYNEQFF. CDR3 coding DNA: TGTGCCAGCAGCCCCTCCCGGCGGAGGAAGTACAATGAGCAGTTCTTC.